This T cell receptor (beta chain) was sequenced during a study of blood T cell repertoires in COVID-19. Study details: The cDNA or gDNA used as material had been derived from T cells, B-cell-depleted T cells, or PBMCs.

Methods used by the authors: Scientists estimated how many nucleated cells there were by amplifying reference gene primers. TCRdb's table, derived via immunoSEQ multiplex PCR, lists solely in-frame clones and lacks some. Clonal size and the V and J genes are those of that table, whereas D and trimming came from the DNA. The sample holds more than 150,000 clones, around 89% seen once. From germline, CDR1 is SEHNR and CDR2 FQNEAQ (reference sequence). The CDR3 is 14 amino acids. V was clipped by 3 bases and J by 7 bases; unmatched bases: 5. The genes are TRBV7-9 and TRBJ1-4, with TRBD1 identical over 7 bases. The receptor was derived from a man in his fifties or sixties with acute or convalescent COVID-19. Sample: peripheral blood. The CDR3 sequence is CASSLGQPGEKLFF. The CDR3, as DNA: TGTGCCAGCAGCTTGGGACAGCCAGGTGAAAAACTGTTTTTT.